This T cell receptor beta chain was captured by sequencing in a study of shared clonotypes between healthy human individuals. Participating donors were healthy, HIV-negative adults free of recent acute infections or vaccinations. Sequencing was performed with immunoSEQ multiplex PCR; in TCRdb, only in-frame clones are kept and a portion is missing. The sample lists over 850,000 clones, around 82% occurring once. Notes on the study in general: For naive CD4 cells, around 5.1% of clonotypes were shared across a handful of donors.

With respect to this clone: Its antigen is undetermined.

The TCR was taken from a man younger than 30 in good health. Some clones in this sample may be carry-over from other donors' samples. The source material was memory CD4+ T cells from PBMCs. Regarding subset: CD45RA-negative fraction.

Written as DNA, the CDR3 is TGCAGCGTCCGACAGGGGCCAAACTATGGCTACACCTTC. This sequence encodes CSVRQGPNYGYTF. The genes are TRBV29-1 and TRBJ1-2; 8 bases map to TRBD1. With 6 bases clipped from V and 2 bases from J, the junction kept 5 bases outside the gene matches. The CDR3 spans 13 residues. Germline lookup yields CDR1 SQVTM and CDR2 ANQGSEA.